Following are 10 T cell receptor beta chains from one sample sequenced in a study of T cell responses to AZD1222 COVID-19 vaccine. Method: immunoSEQ multiplex PCR; TCRdb's copy keeps in-frame clones and lacks some. The sample records more than 100,000 clones, around 87% being singletons. The sequencing used peripheral blood, collected on day 0 of AZD1222 vaccination. All receptors derive from an adult in good health.

The gene calls are TRBV19 and TRBJ2-5, with 7 bases matching TRBD2. This CDR3 has 15 amino acids. Looked up from germline, CDR1 is LNHDA and CDR2 is SQIVND (reference sequence). Trimming took 8 bases from V and 5 from J; bases not matched to a gene: 14. This CDR3 is CASATGASGGETQYF. CDR3 nucleotides: TGTGCCAGTGCGACCGGGGCTAGCGGAGGGGAGACCCAGTACTTC. Full variable domain (remainder filled in from reference TRBV19 and TRBJ2-5): DGGITQSPKYLFRKEGQNVTLSCEQNLNHDAMYWYRQDPGQGLRLIYYSQIVNDFQKGDIAEGYSVSREKKESFPLTVTSAQKNPTAFYLCASATGASGGETQYFGPGTRLLVL.

This CDR3 is CASNNVGGREQFF. CDR3 in DNA: TGTGCCAGCAACAATGTTGGGGGCCGTGAGCAGTTCTTC. This chain links TRBV7-9 with TRBJ2-1, with D possibly TRBD1 on 6 matching bases. V was shortened by 7 bases and J by 9 bases, with 16 bases between the two germline ends. Germline-derived CDR1 and CDR2 are SEHNR and FQNEAQ (reference sequence). The CDR3 runs 13 residues. Together with reference TRBV7-9 and TRBJ2-1, the CDR3 gives the full variable domain: DTGVSQNPRHKITKRGQNVTFRCDPISEHNRLYWYRQTLGQGPEFLTYFQNEAQLEKSRLLSDRFSAERPKGSFSTLEIQRTEQGDSAMYLCASNNVGGREQFFGPGTRLTVL.

The V call is TRBV3-1 (or the pseudogene TRBV3-2), the J call TRBJ2-7; 7 nucleotides align to TRBD1. Unmatched junction bases numbered 12, after V lost 5 bases and J lost 2 bases. This CDR3 spans 16 amino acids. Germline CDR1 and CDR2: LGHDT and YNNKEL (reference sequence). The CDR3 DNA sequence: TGTGCCAGCAGCATCCGAGGCGACAGGGTCGCCTACGAGCAGTACTTC. Protein product: CASSIRGDRVAYEQYF.

This sequence joins TRBV7-3 and TRBJ2-3, with D hard to call. This CDR3 has 13 residues. Germline V gene lookup returns CDR1 SGHTA and CDR2 FQGTGA. V was clipped by 3 bases and J by 4 bases, with 8 bases between them. The DNA of the CDR3 is TGTGCCAGCAGCTTTATCTTGGCAGATACGCAGTATTTT. Protein product: CASSFILADTQYF.

This chain joins TRBV28 and TRBJ2-4; 7 positions agree with TRBD2. This CDR3 is built from 15 residues. Germline CDR1 and CDR2: MDHEN and SYDVKM. V lost 6 bases, J lost 8 bases, and 13 bases stayed unmatched. CDR3 bases: TGTGCCAGCAGACCTTGGAGCGGGAACGAGGACATTCAGTACTTC. Translating it yields CASRPWSGNEDIQYF.

The chain uses TRBV15 and TRBJ1-1; possibly TRBD1 for D (5 bases). The V gene's germline CDR1 is LNHNV and CDR2 YYDKDF (reference sequence). V lost 3 bases and J 7 bases, leaving 18 bases between the germline ends. This CDR3 is built from 15 residues. The CDR3 loop reads CATSRDPQGFGEAFF. DNA of the CDR3: TGTGCCACCAGCAGGGACCCCCAGGGCTTCGGTGAAGCTTTCTTT.

V usage is TRBV14 and J usage is TRBJ2-1; D tentatively reads TRBD1 or TRBD2 (6 bases each). CDR3 length: 13 residues. Between the trimmed V and J ends, which lost 5 bases and 14 bases, there was a span of 19 bases. Germline V lookup: CDR1 SGHDN, CDR2 FVKESK. In nucleotides, the CDR3 is TGTGCCAGCAGCTATTTCGGGGGCTCAAGGGAGTTCTTC. Translated: CASSYFGGSREFF.

The chain joins TRBV6-1 to TRBJ1-5; D gene ambiguous. V was pared by 3 bases and J by 11 bases, with 14 bases between. Germline lookup yields CDR1 MNHNS and CDR2 SASEGT. The CDR3 has 13 residues. The CDR3 protein is CASSEGPFLSQHF. CDR3 DNA sequence: TGTGCCAGCAGTGAGGGTCCGTTTCTGTCCCAGCATTTT.

The chain recombines TRBV5-1 with TRBJ2-7; TRBD2 matches 11 bases. With 6 bases clipped from V and 5 bases from J, the junction kept 1 base outside the gene matches. Germline loops: CDR1 SGHRS, CDR2 YFSETQ. The CDR3 runs to 12 residues. The CDR3 loop is CASTSGRNEQYF. CDR3 nucleotide sequence: TGCGCCAGCACTAGCGGGAGGAACGAGCAGTACTTC.

The gene calls are TRBV4-3 and TRBJ2-5; no firm D call. The length of the CDR3 is 13 residues. Germline lookup yields CDR1 LGHNA and CDR2 YSLEER. The V gene lost 0 bases and the J gene lost 3 bases, with 5 bases spanning the gap. CDR3 amino acids: CASSQDHEETQYF. CDR3 in DNA: TGCGCCAGCAGCCAAGATCACGAAGAGACCCAGTACTTC.